These T cell receptor beta chains were read from a single sample in a study of CD8+CD57+ T cells in acquired aplastic anemia. TCRdb fed the reads into MiXCR, producing one record per CDR3 protein. The sample has about 220,000 distinct CDR3 sequences; approximately 45% are singletons. Material: sorted CD4+, CD8+, or CD8+CD57+ T cells (not recorded which) from PBMCs. These receptors all stem from a human donor with aplastic anemia. Each CDR3 is given with its conserved first and last residue. The order of the fields is V gene, J gene, CDR3 protein.

v_call: TRBV15
j_call: TRBJ2-2
cdr3_aa: CATSSPMGGGLTGELFF

v_call: TRBV5-1
j_call: TRBJ1-1
cdr3_aa: CASSRAISYNEAIF

v_call: TRBV2
j_call: TRBJ1-5
cdr3_aa: CASSESVRGDQPQHF

v_call: TRBV20-1
j_call: TRBJ2-7
cdr3_aa: CSARVRTGAYEQYF

v_call: TRBV6-1
j_call: TRBJ2-3
cdr3_aa: CASRQREVATDTQYF

v_call: TRBV12-3/TRBV12-4
j_call: TRBJ2-1
cdr3_aa: CASSLDQGNEQFF

v_call: TRBV15
j_call: TRBJ1-6
cdr3_aa: CATSRVRGIGSPLHF

v_call: TRBV9
j_call: TRBJ2-1
cdr3_aa: CASSVSGLDYNEQFF

v_call: TRBV19
j_call: TRBJ2-7
cdr3_aa: CASSIGVSSYEQYF

v_call: TRBV24-1
j_call: TRBJ2-1
cdr3_aa: CATVGTTTPGEQFF

v_call: TRBV30
j_call: TRBJ2-7
cdr3_aa: CAWRPGQTYEQYF